Many counts were recorded for the clone carrying this T cell receptor (beta chain). Its antigen is unknown. The data were obtained in a study of regulatory T cells in long-lasting Graves disease. Study findings and constraints: Tissue studied was limited to peripheral blood, excluding thyroid tissue. When disease was persistent, TRBV28, TRBJ1-2 and TRBJ2-5 were the favored segments. With under 3,500 shared public clonotypes, persistent patients exceeded new patients, who shared approximately 880.

V dropped 4 bases and J dropped 11 bases, with 13 bases sitting between them. The germline V gene encodes CDR1 MNHEY and CDR2 SVGEGT. This CDR3 is 12 amino acids long. Sequencing libraries for TCR beta were prepared with iRepertoire HTBI primers and Arm-PCR of CDR3 regions. MiXCR, applied by TCRdb to the multiplex PCR reads, yields one record per CDR3 protein. The sample consists of 390,000 or so distinct CDR3 sequences, approximately 10% of them appearing once. Specified time point: newly diagnosed GD, antithyroid drugs for less than 3 months. RNA from PBMCs was the source of the TCR library. These data were also reused for a study on T cells in Graves' hyperthyroidism and ophthalmopathy. That paper notes: Blood held most thyroid clonotypes expanded above 0.001 frequency.

Material: peripheral blood mononuclear cells (PBMCs), obtained at new diagnosis, from a patient treated with antithyroid drugs. The receptor comes from a woman in her late teens or twenties with Graves disease. The J gene is TRBJ2-3, the V gene TRBV6-2 or TRBV6-3; D is ambiguous. The CDR3 nucleotides are TGTGCCAGCAGTTCCTACGAACGACTGCAGTATTTT. Translation: CASSSYERLQYF.